This TCR beta chain was sequenced for a study of OX40 agonist ivuxolimab in advanced cancers. The CDR3 covers 12 residues. The germline V and J ends were trimmed by 5 bases and 7 bases, with 12 bases remaining between them. Germline V lookup: CDR1 SEHNR, CDR2 FQNEAQ (reference sequence). The method was immunoSEQ multiplex PCR; TCRdb's version includes in-frame clones alone and lacks a portion of them. The table lists 86,000 or so clones, about 90% of them singletons, with around 2.8% in the top ten. This specimen was CD4+ or CD8+ T cells sorted from blood, taken in a trial of the OX40 agonist ivuxolimab. V is TRBV7-9 and J is TRBJ2-7; D is possibly TRBD2 (6 bases). The receptor's source is an adult with an advanced solid tumor such as melanoma, head and neck, liver or kidney cancer. DNA of the CDR3: TGTGCCAGCAGCCATTGGGGGGAGGAGCAGTACTTC. As protein: CASSHWGEEQYF.